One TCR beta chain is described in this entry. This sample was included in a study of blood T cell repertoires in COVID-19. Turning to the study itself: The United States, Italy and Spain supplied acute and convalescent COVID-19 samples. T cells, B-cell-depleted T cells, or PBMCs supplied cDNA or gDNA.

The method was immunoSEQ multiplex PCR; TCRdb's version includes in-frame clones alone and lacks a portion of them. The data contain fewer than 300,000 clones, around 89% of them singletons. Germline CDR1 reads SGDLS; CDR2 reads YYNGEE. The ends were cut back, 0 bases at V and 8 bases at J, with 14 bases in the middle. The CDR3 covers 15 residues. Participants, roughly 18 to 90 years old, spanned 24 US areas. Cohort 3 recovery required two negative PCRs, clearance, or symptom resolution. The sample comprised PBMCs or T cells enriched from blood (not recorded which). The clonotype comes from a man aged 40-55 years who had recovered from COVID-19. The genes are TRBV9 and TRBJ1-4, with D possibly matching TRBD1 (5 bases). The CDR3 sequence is CASSVAGGLREKLFF. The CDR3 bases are TGTGCCAGCAGCGTAGCGGGGGGTTTACGGGAAAAACTGTTTTTT.